This TCR beta chain was sequenced during a study of T-cell reconstitution after alpha-beta-depleted transplantation in children. There are a few counts of this clonotype. The CDR3 has 13 amino acids. Deletions cut 0 bases from V and 11 bases from J, with 13 bases between. Per germline, CDR1 MRHNA and CDR2 SNTAGT. TCRbeta library preparation incorporated unique molecular identifiers. TCRdb reprocessed the PCR reads via MiXCR and lists one record per CDR3 protein. The data hold 500,000 or so distinct CDR3 sequences, with approximately 32% observed a single time. The source was PBMCs from the stem cell graft donor, collected from the stem cell graft. The rearrangement links TRBV6-4 to TRBJ1-2; D is unresolved. This sequence originates from a human donor who donated a stem cell graft to a child with aplastic anemia. In DNA, the CDR3 is TGTGCCAGCAGTGACTCGAAGATCACCGGTTACACCTTC. Residues: CASSDSKITGYTF.